This T cell receptor (beta chain) appears in the sequencing data of a study of blood T cells in healthy people across ages. Study as a whole: Per two T cells, template switching captured roughly one barcoded beta molecule.

This CDR3 is built from 13 residues. V was cut by 4 bases and J by 4 bases, with 10 bases left in between. Germline CDR1 reads LGHDT; CDR2 reads YNNKEL (reference sequence). A J-beta primer mix and a sample-barcoded 5' primer were used in a second PCR of about 6 to 12 cycles. TCRdb reanalysed the 5' RACE reads using MiXCR and keeps one entry per CDR3 protein. The table records 1.5 million or so distinct CDR3 sequences, 35% to 45% of them present only once. The study's findings and limits: While age rose, TCR beta diversity per million T cells dropped in a roughly linear way. Long-lived donors carried more naive CD4+ cells and greater diversity than aged donors.

The table lists this clonotype with a few counts. Its antigen is not known. The TCR originated in a woman aged 18-35 years in good health. This chain links TRBV3-1 with TRBJ1-2; no clear D. Source material: blood. CDR3 sequence reads: CASSRRQRYGYTF. CDR3 in DNA: TGTGCCAGCAGCCGGAGGCAGCGCTATGGCTACACCTTC. The entire variable domain, with the rest obtained from reference TRBV3-1 and TRBJ1-2, is as follows: DTAVSQTPKYLVTQMGNDKSIKCEQNLGHDTMYWYKQDSKKFLKIMFSYNNKELIINETVPNRFSPKSPDKAHLNLHINSLELGDSAVYFCASSRRQRYGYTFGSGTRLTVV.